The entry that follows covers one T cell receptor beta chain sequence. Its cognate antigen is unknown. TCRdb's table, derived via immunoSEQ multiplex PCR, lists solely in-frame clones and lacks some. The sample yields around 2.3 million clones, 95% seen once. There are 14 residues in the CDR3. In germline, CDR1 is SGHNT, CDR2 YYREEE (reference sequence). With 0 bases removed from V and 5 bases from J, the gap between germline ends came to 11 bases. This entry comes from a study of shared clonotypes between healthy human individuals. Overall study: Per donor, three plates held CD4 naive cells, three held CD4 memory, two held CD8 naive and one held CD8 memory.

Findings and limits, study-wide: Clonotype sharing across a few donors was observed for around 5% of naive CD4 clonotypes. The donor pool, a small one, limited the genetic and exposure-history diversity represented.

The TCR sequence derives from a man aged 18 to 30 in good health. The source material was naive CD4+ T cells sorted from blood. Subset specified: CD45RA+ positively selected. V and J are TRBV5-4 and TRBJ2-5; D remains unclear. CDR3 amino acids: CASSLALVQETQYF. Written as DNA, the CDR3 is TGTGCCAGCAGCTTGGCCTTAGTACAGGAGACCCAGTACTTC.